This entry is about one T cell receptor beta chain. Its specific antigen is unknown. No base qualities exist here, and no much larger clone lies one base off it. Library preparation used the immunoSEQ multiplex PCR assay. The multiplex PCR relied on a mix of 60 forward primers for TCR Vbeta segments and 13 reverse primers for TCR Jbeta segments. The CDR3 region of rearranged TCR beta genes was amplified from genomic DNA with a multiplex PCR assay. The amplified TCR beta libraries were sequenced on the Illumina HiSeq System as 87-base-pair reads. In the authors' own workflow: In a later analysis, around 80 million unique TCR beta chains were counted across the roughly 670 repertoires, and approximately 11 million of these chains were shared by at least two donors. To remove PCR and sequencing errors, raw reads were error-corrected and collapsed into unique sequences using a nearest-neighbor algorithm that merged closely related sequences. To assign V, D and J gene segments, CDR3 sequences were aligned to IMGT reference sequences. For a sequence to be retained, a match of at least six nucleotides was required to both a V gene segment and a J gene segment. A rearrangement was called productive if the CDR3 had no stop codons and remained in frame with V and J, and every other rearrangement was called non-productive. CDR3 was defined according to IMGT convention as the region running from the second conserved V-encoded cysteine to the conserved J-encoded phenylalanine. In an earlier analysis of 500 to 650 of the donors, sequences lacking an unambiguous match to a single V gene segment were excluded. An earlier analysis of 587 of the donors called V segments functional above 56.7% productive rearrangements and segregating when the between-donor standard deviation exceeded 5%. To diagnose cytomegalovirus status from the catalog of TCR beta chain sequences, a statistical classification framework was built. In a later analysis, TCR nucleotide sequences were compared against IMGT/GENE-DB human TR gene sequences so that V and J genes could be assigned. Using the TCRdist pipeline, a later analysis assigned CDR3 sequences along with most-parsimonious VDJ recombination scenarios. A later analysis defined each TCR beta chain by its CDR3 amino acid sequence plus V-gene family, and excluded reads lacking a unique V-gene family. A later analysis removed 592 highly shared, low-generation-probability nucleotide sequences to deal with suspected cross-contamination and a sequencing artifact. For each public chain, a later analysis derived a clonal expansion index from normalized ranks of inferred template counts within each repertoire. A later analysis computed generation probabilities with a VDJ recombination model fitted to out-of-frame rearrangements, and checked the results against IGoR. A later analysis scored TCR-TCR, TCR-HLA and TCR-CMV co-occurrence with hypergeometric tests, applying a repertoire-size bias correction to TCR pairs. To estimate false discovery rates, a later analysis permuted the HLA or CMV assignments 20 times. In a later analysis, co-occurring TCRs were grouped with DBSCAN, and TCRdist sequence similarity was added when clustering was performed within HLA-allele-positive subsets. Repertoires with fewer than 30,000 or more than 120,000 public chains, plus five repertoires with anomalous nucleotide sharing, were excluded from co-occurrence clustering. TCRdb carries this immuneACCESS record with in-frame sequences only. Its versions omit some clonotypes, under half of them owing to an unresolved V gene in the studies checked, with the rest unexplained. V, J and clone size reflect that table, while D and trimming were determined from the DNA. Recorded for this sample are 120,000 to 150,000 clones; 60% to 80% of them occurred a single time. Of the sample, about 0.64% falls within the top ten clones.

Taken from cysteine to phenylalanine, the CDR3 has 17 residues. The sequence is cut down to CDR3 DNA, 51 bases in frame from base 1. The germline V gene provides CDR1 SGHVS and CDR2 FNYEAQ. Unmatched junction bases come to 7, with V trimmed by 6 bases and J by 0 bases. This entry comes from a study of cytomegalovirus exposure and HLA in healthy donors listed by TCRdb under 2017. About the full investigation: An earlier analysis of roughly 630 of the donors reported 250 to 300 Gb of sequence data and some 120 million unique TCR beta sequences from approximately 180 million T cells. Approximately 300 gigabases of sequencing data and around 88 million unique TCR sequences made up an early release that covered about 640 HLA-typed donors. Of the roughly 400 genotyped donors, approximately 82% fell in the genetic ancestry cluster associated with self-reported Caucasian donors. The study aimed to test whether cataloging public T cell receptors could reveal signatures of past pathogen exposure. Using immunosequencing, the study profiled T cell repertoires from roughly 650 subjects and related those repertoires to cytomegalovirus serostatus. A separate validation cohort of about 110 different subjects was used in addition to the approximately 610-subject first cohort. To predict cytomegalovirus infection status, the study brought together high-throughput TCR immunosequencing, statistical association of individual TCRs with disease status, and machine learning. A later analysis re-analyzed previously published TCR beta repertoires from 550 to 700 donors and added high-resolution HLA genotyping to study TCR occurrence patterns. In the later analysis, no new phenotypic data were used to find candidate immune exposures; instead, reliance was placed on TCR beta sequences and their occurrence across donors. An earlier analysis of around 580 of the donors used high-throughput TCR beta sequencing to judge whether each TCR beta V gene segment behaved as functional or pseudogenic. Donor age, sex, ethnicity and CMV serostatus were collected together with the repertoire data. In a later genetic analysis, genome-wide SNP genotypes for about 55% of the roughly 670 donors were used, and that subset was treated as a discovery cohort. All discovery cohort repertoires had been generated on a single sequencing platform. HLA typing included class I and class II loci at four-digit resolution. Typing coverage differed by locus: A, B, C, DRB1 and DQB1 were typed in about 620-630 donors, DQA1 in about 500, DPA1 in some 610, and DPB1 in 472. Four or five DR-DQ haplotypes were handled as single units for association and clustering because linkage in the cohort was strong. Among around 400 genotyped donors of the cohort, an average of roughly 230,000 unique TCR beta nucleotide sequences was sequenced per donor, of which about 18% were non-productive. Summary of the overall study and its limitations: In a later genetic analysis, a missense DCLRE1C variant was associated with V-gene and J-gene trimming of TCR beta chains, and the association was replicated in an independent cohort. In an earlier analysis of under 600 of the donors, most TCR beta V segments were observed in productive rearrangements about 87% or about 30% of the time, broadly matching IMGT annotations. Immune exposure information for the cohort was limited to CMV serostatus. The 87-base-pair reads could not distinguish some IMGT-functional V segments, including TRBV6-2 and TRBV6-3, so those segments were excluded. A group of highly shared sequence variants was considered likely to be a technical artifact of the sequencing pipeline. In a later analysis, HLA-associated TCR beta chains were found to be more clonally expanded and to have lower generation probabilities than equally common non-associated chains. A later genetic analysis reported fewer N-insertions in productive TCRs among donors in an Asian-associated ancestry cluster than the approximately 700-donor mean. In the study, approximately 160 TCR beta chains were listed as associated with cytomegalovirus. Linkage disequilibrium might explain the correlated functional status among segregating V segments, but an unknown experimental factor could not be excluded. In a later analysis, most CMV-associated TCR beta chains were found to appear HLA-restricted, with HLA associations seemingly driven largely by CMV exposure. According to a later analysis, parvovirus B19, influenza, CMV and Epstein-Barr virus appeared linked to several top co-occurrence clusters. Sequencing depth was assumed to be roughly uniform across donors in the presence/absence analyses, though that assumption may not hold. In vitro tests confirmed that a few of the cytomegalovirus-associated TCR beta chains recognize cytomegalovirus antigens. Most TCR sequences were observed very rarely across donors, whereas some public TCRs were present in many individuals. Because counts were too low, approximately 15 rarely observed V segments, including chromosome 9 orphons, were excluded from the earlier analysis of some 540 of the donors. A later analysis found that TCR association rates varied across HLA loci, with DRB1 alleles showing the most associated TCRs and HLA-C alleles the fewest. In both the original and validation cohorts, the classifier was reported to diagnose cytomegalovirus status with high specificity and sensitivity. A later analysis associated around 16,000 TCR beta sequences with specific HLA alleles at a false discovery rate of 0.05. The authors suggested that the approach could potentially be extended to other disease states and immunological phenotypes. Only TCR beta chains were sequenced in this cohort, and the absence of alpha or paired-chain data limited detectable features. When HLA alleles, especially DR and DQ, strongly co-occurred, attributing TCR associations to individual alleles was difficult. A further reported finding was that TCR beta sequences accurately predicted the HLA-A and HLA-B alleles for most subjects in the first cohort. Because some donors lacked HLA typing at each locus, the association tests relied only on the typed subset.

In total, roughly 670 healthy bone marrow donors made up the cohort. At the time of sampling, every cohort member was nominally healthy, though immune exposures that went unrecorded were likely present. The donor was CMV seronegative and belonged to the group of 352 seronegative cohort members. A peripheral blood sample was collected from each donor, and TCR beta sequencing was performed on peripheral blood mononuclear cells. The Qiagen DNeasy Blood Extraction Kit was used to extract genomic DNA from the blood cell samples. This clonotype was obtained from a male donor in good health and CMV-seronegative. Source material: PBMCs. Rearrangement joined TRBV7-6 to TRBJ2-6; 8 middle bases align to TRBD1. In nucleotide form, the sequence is TGTGCCAGCAGGCATCCGGGACAGGACTCTGGGGCCAACGTCCTGACTTTC. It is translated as CASRHPGQDSGANVLTF.